The present T cell receptor (beta chain) was sequenced within a study of cytomegalovirus exposure and HLA in healthy donors. This CDR3 spans 15 amino acids. Germline CDR1 is LGHNT and CDR2 is FRNRAP. V shed 0 bases and J shed 1 base, with 7 bases lying between them. Study findings and constraints: The study labeled more than 150 TCR beta chains cytomegalovirus-associated. Several V segments, TRBV6-2 and TRBV6-3 among them, could not be told apart and were dropped.

Of note for this clone: Antigen: not known.

It was with 60 Vbeta and 13 Jbeta primers that the PCR ran. Data came from immunoSEQ multiplex PCR; TCRdb stores just in-frame clones and leaves some out. The sample contains over 150,000 clones, over 70% of which appear only once. Sample: PBMCs. The source of this sequence is a woman in her twenties or thirties in good health and CMV-seropositive. The chain has TRBV12-5 and TRBJ2-1, with D perhaps TRBD1 (6 bases). CDR3 protein: CASGLVRGSYNEQFF. The CDR3 region has the DNA TGTGCTAGTGGTTTGGTAAGGGGGTCCTACAATGAGCAGTTCTTC.